The T cell receptor beta chain described here comes from a study of T cell repertoires in cytomegalovirus infection. CDR1 SGHDN and CDR2 FVKESK come from the germline V gene. The CDR3 consists of 14 residues. The V and J ends lost 3 bases and 2 bases respectively, with 10 bases between them. TCRdb used MiXCR to reprocess the reads, holding one entry per CDR3 protein. The data show roughly 230,000 distinct CDR3 sequences, with over 9% seen just once and around 1.6% held by the top ten. The specimen was PBMCs. The chain has TRBV14 and TRBJ1-2; TRBD1 is a possible D gene (6 bases). The sequence was collected from a human donor in good health (CMV status not recorded). Some clones in this sample may be carry-over from other donors' samples. The CDR3 here is CASSQGAPNYGYTF. The CDR3, as DNA: TGTGCCAGCAGCCAGGGGGCCCCAAACTATGGCTACACCTTC.